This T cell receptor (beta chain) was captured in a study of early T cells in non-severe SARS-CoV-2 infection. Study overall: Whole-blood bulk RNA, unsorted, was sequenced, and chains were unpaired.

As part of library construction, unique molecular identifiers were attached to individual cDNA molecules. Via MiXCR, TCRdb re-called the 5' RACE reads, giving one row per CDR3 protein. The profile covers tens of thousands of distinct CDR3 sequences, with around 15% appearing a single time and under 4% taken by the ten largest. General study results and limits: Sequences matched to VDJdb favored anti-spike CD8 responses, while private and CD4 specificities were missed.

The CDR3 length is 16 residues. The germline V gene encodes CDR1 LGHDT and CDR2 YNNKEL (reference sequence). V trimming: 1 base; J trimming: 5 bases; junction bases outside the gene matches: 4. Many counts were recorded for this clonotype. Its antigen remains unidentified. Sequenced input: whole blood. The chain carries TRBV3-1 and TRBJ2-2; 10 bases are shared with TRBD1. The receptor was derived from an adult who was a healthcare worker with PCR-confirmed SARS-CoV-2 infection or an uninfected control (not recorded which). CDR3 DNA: TGTGCCAGCAGCCAAGGACAGGGGGCGTTAACCGGGGAGCTGTTTTTT. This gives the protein CASSQGQGALTGELFF.